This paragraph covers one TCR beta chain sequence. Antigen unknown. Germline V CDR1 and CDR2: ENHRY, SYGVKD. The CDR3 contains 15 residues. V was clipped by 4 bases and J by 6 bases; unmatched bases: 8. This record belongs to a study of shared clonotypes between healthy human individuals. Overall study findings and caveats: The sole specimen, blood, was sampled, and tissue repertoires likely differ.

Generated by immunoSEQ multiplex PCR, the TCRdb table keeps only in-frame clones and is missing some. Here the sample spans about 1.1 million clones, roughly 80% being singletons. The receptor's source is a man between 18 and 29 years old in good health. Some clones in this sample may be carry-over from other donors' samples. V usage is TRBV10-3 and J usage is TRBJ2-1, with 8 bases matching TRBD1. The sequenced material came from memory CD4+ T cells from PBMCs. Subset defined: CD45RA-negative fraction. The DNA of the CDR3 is TGTGCCATCAGTGGAGACAGGGGAGTAATCAATGAGCAGTTCTTC. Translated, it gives CAISGDRGVINEQFF.